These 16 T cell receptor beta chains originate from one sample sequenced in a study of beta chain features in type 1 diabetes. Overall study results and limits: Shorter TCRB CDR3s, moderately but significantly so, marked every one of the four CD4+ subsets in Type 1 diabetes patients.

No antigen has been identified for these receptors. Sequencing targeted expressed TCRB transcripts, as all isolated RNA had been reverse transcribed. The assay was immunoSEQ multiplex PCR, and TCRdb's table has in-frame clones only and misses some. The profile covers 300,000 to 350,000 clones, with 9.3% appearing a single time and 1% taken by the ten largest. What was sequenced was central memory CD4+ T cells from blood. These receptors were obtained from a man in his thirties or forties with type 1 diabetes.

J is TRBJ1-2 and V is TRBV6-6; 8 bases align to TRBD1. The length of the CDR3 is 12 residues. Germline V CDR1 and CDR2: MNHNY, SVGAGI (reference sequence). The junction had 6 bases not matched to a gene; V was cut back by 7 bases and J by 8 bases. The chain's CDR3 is CASNPDRGGYTF. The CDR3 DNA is TGTGCCAGCAATCCCGACAGGGGAGGCTACACCTTC.

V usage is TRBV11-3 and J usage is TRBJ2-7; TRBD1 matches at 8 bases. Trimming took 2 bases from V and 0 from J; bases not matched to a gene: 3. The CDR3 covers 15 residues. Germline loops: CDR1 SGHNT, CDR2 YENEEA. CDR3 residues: CASSLRDRNSYEQYF. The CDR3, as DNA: TGTGCCAGCAGCTTAAGGGACAGGAACTCCTACGAGCAGTACTTC.

CDR3 loop: CASSPDALGTGNTIYF. The DNA of the CDR3 is TGCGCCAGCAGCCCGGACGCCCTAGGCACTGGAAACACCATATATTTT. The chain recombines TRBV5-1 with TRBJ1-3; D call uncertain. This CDR3 region has 16 residues. Germline V gives CDR1 SGHRS, CDR2 YFSETQ. V gave up 4 bases and J gave up 2 bases, with 16 bases separating them.

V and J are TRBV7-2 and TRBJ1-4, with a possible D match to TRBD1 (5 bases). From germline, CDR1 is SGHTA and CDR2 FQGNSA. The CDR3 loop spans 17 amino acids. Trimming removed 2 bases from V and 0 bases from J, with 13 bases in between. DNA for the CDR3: TGTGCCAGCAGCTTAAGGCAGGGCTATGCAACTAATGAAAAACTGTTTTTT. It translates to CASSLRQGYATNEKLFF. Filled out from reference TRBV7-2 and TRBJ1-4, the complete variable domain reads GAGVSQSPSNKVTEKGKDVELRCDPISGHTALYWYRQSLGQGLEFLIYFQGNSAPDKSGLPSDRFSAERTGGSVSTLTIQRTQQEDSAVYLCASSLRQGYATNEKLFFGSGTQLSVL.

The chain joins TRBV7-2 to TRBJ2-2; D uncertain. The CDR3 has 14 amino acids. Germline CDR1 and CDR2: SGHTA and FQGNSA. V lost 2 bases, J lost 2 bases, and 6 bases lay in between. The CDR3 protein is CASSLLSNTGELFF. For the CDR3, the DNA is TGTGCCAGCAGCTTACTCAGCAACACCGGGGAGCTGTTTTTT.

This CDR3 reads CASSPGVRGYTF. In nucleotides, the CDR3 is TGTGCCAGCAGCCCAGGGGTAAGAGGCTACACCTTC. V gene TRBV13 combines with J gene TRBJ1-2; maybe TRBD1 (6 bases). Germline V CDR1 and CDR2: PRHDT, FYEKMQ (reference sequence). V lost 5 bases to trimming and J lost 8 bases, with 12 bases between them. CDR3 length: 12 residues.

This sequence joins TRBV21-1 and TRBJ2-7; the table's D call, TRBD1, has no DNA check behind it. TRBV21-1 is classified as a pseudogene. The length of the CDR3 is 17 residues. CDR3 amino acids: CASSKGAPRQTAYEQYF. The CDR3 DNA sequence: TGTGCCAGCAGCAAAGGAGCCCCGCGACAGACCGCCTACGAGCAGTACTTC.

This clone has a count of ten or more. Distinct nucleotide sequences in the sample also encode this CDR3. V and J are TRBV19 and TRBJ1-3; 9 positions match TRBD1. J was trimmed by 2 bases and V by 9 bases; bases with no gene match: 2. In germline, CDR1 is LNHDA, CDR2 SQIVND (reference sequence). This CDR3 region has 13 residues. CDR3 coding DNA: TGTGCCAGCCGGGACAGGGCTGGAAACACCATATATTTT. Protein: CASRDRAGNTIYF.

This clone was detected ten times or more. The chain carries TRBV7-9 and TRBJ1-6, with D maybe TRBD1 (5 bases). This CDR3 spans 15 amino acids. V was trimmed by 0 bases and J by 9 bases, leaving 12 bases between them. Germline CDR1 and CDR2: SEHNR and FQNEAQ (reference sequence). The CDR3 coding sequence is TGTGCCAGCAGCTTAGCGGCAGGGAATGGTTCACCCCTCCACTTT. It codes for CASSLAAGNGSPLHF.

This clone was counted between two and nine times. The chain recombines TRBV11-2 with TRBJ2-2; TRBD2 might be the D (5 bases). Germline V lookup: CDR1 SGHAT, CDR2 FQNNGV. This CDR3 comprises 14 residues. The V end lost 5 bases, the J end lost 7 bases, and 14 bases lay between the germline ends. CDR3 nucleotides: TGTGCCAGCAGCCCCAGAAGGGAGAGCGGGGAGCTGTTTTTT. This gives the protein CASSPRRESGELFF.

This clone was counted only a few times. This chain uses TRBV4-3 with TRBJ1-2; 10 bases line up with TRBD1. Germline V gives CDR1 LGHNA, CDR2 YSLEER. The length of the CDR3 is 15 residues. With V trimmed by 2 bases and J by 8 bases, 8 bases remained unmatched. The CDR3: CASSQPGQGILGYTF. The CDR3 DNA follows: TGCGCCAGCAGCCAACCGGGACAGGGGATTTTAGGCTACACCTTC.

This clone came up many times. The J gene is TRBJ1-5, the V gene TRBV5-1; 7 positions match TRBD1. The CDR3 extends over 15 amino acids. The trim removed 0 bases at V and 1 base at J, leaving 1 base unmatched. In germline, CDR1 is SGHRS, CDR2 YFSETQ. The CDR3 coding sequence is TGCGCCAGCAGCTTGGAAGGGGGCAGCAATCAGCCCCAGCATTTT. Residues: CASSLEGGSNQPQHF. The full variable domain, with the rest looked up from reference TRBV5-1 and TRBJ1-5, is KAGVTQTPRYLIKTRGQQVTLSCSPISGHRSVSWYQQTPGQGLQFLFEYFSETQRNKGNFPGRFSGRQFSNSRSEMNVSTLELGDSALYLCASSLEGGSNQPQHFGDGTRLSIL.

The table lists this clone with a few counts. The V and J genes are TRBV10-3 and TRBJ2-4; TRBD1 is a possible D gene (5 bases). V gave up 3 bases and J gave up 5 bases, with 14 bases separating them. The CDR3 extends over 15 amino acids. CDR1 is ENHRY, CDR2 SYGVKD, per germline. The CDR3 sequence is CAISDDPLGQNIQYF. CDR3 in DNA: TGTGCCATCAGTGATGACCCGCTGGGGCAAAACATTCAGTACTTC.

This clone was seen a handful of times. CDR3 DNA sequence: TGCGCCAGCAGCTCGATGGACAGGGGTTCGGAGGGCTACACCTTC. Translation: CASSSMDRGSEGYTF. The V call is TRBV4-1, the J call TRBJ1-2, with TRBD1 matching 9 bases. This CDR3 has 15 residues. V lost 5 bases, J lost 8 bases, and 12 bases stayed unmatched. Germline loops: CDR1 MGHRA, CDR2 YSYEKL.

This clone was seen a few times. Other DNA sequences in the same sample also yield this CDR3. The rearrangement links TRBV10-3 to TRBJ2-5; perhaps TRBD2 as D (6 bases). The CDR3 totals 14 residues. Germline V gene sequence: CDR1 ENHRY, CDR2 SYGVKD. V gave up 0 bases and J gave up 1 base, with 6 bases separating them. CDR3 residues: CAISESGGQETQYF. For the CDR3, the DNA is TGTGCCATCAGTGAGTCGGGGGGCCAAGAGACCCAGTACTTC.

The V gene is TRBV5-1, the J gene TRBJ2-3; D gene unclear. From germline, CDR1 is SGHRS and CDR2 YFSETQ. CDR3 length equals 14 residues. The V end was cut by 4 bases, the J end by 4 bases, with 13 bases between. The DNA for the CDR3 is TGCGCCAGCAGCCGTGAAGGAAGCGCAGATACGCAGTATTTT. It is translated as CASSREGSADTQYF. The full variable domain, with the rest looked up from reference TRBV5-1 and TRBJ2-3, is KAGVTQTPRYLIKTRGQQVTLSCSPISGHRSVSWYQQTPGQGLQFLFEYFSETQRNKGNFPGRFSGRQFSNSRSEMNVSTLELGDSALYLCASSREGSADTQYFGPGTRLTVL.